These 12 T cell receptor beta chains originate from one sample sequenced in a study of cytomegalovirus exposure and HLA in healthy donors. Use of 60 Vbeta and 13 Jbeta primers characterized the PCR. The protocol was immunoSEQ multiplex PCR, while the TCRdb copy is restricted to in-frame clones and leaves out a portion. The data show roughly 250,000 clones, with just under 85% seen just once and approximately 2% held by the top ten. The specimen sequenced was PBMCs. The receptors come from a woman between 35 and 50 years old in good health and CMV-seropositive.

This CDR3 is CASSLGGDQPQHF. CDR3 sequence (DNA): TGTGCCAGCAGCTTAGGGGGGGATCAGCCCCAGCATTTT. The J gene is TRBJ1-5, the V gene TRBV7-6, with D perhaps TRBD1 (5 bases). V gave up 1 base and J gave up 5 bases, with 6 bases separating them. Germline V CDR1 and CDR2: SGHVS, FNYEAQ. The CDR3 covers 13 residues.

The CDR3 protein is CSGTGFTNTEAFF. The CDR3 DNA follows: TGCAGCGGTACAGGATTTACGAACACTGAAGCTTTCTTT. J is TRBJ1-1 and V is TRBV29-1, with a possible D match to TRBD1 (5 bases). Trimming cost V 7 bases and J 1 base, with 13 bases left between them. Germline loops: CDR1 SQVTM, CDR2 ANQGSEA. The CDR3 length is 13 residues.

This clone was seen only a few times. CDR3 loop: CASSPQGIRNEQFF. The CDR3 bases are TGTGCCAGCAGTCCACAGGGGATTCGCAATGAGCAGTTCTTC. This chain joins TRBV2 and TRBJ2-1; 7 nucleotides agree with TRBD1. The CDR3 sequence is 14 residues long. CDR1 is SNHLY, CDR2 FYNNEI, per germline. Losses at the gene ends were 5 bases for V and 6 bases for J; bases not matched to a gene: 7.

The chain carries TRBV4-3 and TRBJ2-5, with TRBD2 matching over 7 bases. The end of the DNA is better explained by TRBJ2-7, so the J call may be wrong. Germline lookup yields CDR1 LGHNA and CDR2 YSLEER. The CDR3 totals 16 residues. The CDR3 sequence: CASSQDWSSGSYEQYF. As DNA, the CDR3 is TGCGCCAGCAGCCAAGATTGGTCTAGCGGTTCCTACGAGCAGTACTTC.

This chain links TRBV7-2 with TRBJ2-1; tentative D call: TRBD2 (6 bases). V was cut by 3 bases and J by 3 bases, with 9 bases left in between. There are 14 residues in the CDR3. The germline V gene has CDR1 SGHTA and CDR2 FQGNSA. This CDR3 reads CASSFRGIYNEQFF. The DNA of the CDR3 is TGTGCCAGCAGCTTCCGCGGGATCTACAATGAGCAGTTCTTC.

The chain is built from TRBV2 and TRBJ2-1; D perhaps matches TRBD1 (6 bases). The germline V gene has CDR1 SNHLY and CDR2 FYNNEI. CDR3 length: 17 amino acids. V was shortened by 4 bases and J by 8 bases, with 24 bases between the two germline ends. The CDR3 nucleotides read TGTGCCAGCAGTGGTCCCCCTGGGGGCACGAGCAGCGATGAGCAGTTCTTC. Translation: CASSGPPGGTSSDEQFF.

This clone was seen just once. The rearrangement links TRBV5-6 to TRBJ2-7, with TRBD1 as a possible D gene (6 bases). The V end was cut by 0 bases, the J end by 2 bases, with 9 bases between. The CDR3 runs 14 residues. The germline V gene encodes CDR1 SGHDT and CDR2 YYEEEE. Here the CDR3 reads CASSLGTDPYEQYF. The DNA for the CDR3 is TGTGCCAGCAGCTTGGGGACAGACCCCTACGAGCAGTACTTC.

The chain links TRBV2 to TRBJ2-1, with 11 positions matching TRBD2. The CDR3 has 13 amino acids. Germline V gene data show CDR1 as SNHLY and CDR2 as FYNNEI. V lost 10 bases to trimming and J lost 5 bases; unmatched junction nucleotides: 4. The CDR3 region has the DNA TGTGCCACCCGACTAGCGGGACACAATGAGCAGTTCTTC. It encodes CATRLAGHNEQFF.

The chain links TRBV7-2 to TRBJ1-4; no clear D gene. The germline V gene encodes CDR1 SGHTA and CDR2 FQGNSA. V lost 5 bases, J lost 8 bases, and 18 bases lay in between. The CDR3 runs to 15 residues. In nucleotides, the CDR3 is TGTGCCAGCAGCCTTCGGCCCGTGGGAGGCGAAAAACTGTTTTTT. Protein sequence: CASSLRPVGGEKLFF.

The V and J genes are TRBV7-2 and TRBJ2-7; 13 bases are shared with TRBD2. The CDR3 spans 19 residues. The germline V gene encodes CDR1 SGHTA and CDR2 FQGNSA. Losses at the gene ends were 5 bases for V and 1 base for J; bases not matched to a gene: 14. The CDR3 bases are TGTGCCAGCAGCGAAGGTCTCGGGACTAGCGGGGCCGAATCCTACGAGCAGTACTTC. Translated, it gives CASSEGLGTSGAESYEQYF.

CDR3 amino acids: CASRSHREHTEAFF. The CDR3 nucleotides are TGTGCCAGCAGGTCTCACAGGGAGCACACTGAAGCTTTCTTT. V gene TRBV28 combines with J gene TRBJ1-1, with D possibly matching TRBD1 (6 bases). Germline V gene lookup returns CDR1 MDHEN and CDR2 SYDVKM. V shed 6 bases and J shed 3 bases, with 14 bases lying between them. The CDR3 consists of 14 residues.

The V and J genes are TRBV29-1 and TRBJ1-2; unclear D gene. CDR3 size: 11 residues. The germline V gene encodes CDR1 SQVTM and CDR2 ANQGSEA. V lost 3 bases to trimming and J lost 6 bases, with 8 bases between them. CDR3 sequence: CSVEGGNGYTF. The CDR3 DNA sequence: TGCAGCGTTGAGGGAGGGAATGGCTACACCTTC.